These 12 T cell receptor beta chains share one sample of origin, sequenced in a study of cytotoxic CD8 clonotypes in ibrutinib-treated CLL. TCRdb's copy holds only in-frame clones and misses some; the assay was immunoSEQ multiplex PCR. The sample consists of about 63,000 clones, 57% of them appearing once. The sample was PBMCs, taken after 12 months of ibrutinib treatment. The receptor set was obtained from a human donor with chronic lymphocytic leukemia.

V and J are TRBV18 and TRBJ2-5; D is ambiguous. CDR3 length: 14 amino acids. Germline assignment: CDR1 KGHSH and CDR2 LQKENI. Trimming left V 1 base short and J 4 bases short, with 10 bases between. The CDR3 spells CASSPLDGRETQYF. The CDR3, as DNA: TGTGCCAGCTCACCACTGGACGGAAGAGAGACCCAGTACTTC.

This chain joins TRBV5-1 and TRBJ2-1, with D hard to call. Trimming removed 3 bases from V and 7 bases from J, with 14 bases in between. CDR3 size: 14 residues. The germline CDR1 and CDR2 sequences are SGHRS and YFSETQ. The CDR3 loop reads CASSSELGWNEQFF. CDR3 coding DNA: TGCGCCAGCAGCTCCGAACTCGGATGGAATGAGCAGTTCTTC.

The rearrangement uses TRBV7-2 and TRBJ2-7, with D possibly TRBD1 on 5 matching bases. V gave up 4 bases and J gave up 3 bases, with 13 bases separating them. Per the germline V gene, CDR1 is SGHTA and CDR2 is FQGNSA. This CDR3 has 14 amino acids. The CDR3, as DNA: TGTGCCAGCAGCTCACAGGTCCGCGACTACGAGCAGTACTTC. Translated: CASSSQVRDYEQYF. Full variable domain (outside the CDR3, taken from reference TRBV7-2 and TRBJ2-7): GAGVSQSPSNKVTEKGKDVELRCDPISGHTALYWYRQSLGQGLEFLIYFQGNSAPDKSGLPSDRFSAERTGGSVSTLTIQRTQQEDSAVYLCASSSQVRDYEQYFGPGTRLTVT.

The chain employs TRBV14 and TRBJ2-1; TRBD1 matches at 9 bases. J was trimmed by 5 bases and V by 5 bases; bases with no gene match: 7. Germline lookup yields CDR1 SGHDN and CDR2 FVKESK. The CDR3 is 15 amino acids. CDR3 residues: CASSITGGRDNEQFF. The DNA of the CDR3 is TGTGCCAGCAGCATTACAGGGGGCAGGGACAATGAGCAGTTCTTC.

This clone was detected many times. This chain links TRBV29-1 with TRBJ1-1; no definite D call. V lost 4 bases to trimming and J lost 2 bases, with 8 bases between them. Germline loops: CDR1 SQVTM, CDR2 ANQGSEA. The CDR3 spans 12 residues. This CDR3 is CSVVQINTEAFF. CDR3 coding DNA: TGCAGCGTTGTACAGATAAACACTGAAGCTTTCTTT.

The V and J genes are TRBV30 and TRBJ1-3, with 12 bases lining up with TRBD1. CDR3 length equals 16 residues. Germline CDR1 is GTSNPN and CDR2 is SVGIG (reference sequence). Trimming cost V 2 bases and J 3 bases; bases outside gene matches: 5. For the CDR3, the DNA is TGTGCCTGGAGTCGGGACAGGGGGCGAGTTGGAAACACCATATATTTT. Protein product: CAWSRDRGRVGNTIYF.

The CDR3 loop is CASSDRGLAETQYF. The CDR3 nucleotides read TGTGCCAGCAGTGACCGGGGACTAGCGGAGACCCAGTACTTC. The chain uses TRBV28 and TRBJ2-5; the match to TRBD2 covers 10 bases. This CDR3 comprises 14 residues. Germline-derived CDR1 and CDR2 are MDHEN and SYDVKM. Trimming removed 5 bases from V and 5 bases from J; junction bases left unmatched: 5.

In DNA, the CDR3 is TGTGCCAGCAGTGCTTTCACTGATCGGAGCAATCAGCCCCAGCATTTT. Translation gives CASSAFTDRSNQPQHF. The chain carries TRBV6-1 and TRBJ1-5; D uncertain. This CDR3 spans 16 amino acids. CDR1 is MNHNS and CDR2 is SASEGT in the germline V gene. The V end was cut by 4 bases, the J end by 1 base, with 14 bases between.

V gene TRBV28 combines with J gene TRBJ1-1; 8 nucleotides align to TRBD1. The V segment lost 6 bases and the J segment 8 bases; nucleotides outside the gene matches: 5. Germline CDR1 is MDHEN and CDR2 is SYDVKM. The CDR3 is 12 amino acids. CDR3 sequence reads: CASSGQGGEAFF. CDR3 coding DNA: TGTGCCAGCAGCGGACAGGGTGGGGAAGCTTTCTTT.

The V and J genes are TRBV5-1 and TRBJ2-5, with 7 bases matching TRBD2. V lost 0 bases and J lost 4; bases outside the gene matches: 3. Looked up from germline, CDR1 is SGHRS and CDR2 is YFSETQ. The length of the CDR3 is 14 residues. The CDR3 region is CASSLGLARETQYF. In DNA, the CDR3 is TGCGCCAGCAGCTTGGGACTAGCTCGAGAGACCCAGTACTTC.

This clone came up many times. V is TRBV20-1 and J is TRBJ2-7, with a possible D match to TRBD1 (5 bases). The V and J ends lost 2 bases and 6 bases respectively, with 8 bases between them. This CDR3 comprises 11 residues. Germline loops: CDR1 DFQATT, CDR2 SNEGSKA (reference sequence). CDR3 amino acids: CSARRGFEQYF. CDR3 nucleotides: TGCAGTGCTAGAAGGGGTTTCGAGCAGTACTTC.

J is TRBJ2-7 and V is TRBV6-1; a possible D gene is TRBD1 (5 bases). The CDR3 contains 14 residues. In germline, CDR1 is MNHNS, CDR2 SASEGT. Trimming pared 3 bases from V and 2 bases from J, leaving 11 bases between. The chain's CDR3 is CASSDPPGPYEQYF. Written as DNA, the CDR3 is TGTGCCAGCAGTGACCCGCCAGGGCCCTACGAGCAGTACTTC.